The 6 T cell receptor beta chains below were found in one sample sequenced in a study of blood T cell repertoires in COVID-19. Repertoires were generated with immunoSEQ multiplex PCR, while TCRdb's copy carries only in-frame clones and drops some. The table lists about 50,000 clones, 75% to 95% of them singletons. Sequenced sample: peripheral blood. These receptors all come from a man between 50 and 59 years old with active COVID-19.

The chain is built from TRBV7-9 and TRBJ2-3; 8 bases agree with TRBD2. The trim removed 0 bases at V and 4 bases at J, leaving 15 bases unmatched. Per the germline V gene, CDR1 is SEHNR and CDR2 is FQNEAQ (reference sequence). There are 19 residues in the CDR3. This chain's CDR3 is CASSLALRFSGSFPDTQYF. In DNA, the CDR3 is TGTGCCAGCAGCTTAGCCCTCAGGTTCAGCGGGAGTTTCCCAGATACGCAGTATTTT.

The table lists this clone with a count of one. The CDR3 sequence: CASSGNEFINLGGQETQYF. The CDR3 bases are TGTGCCAGCAGTGGGAACGAATTCATAAACCTCGGGGGTCAAGAGACCCAGTACTTC. The J gene is TRBJ2-5, the V gene TRBV6-1, with TRBD2 as a possible D gene (6 bases). The germline gives CDR1 MNHNS, CDR2 SASEGT. The CDR3 spans 19 residues. Trimming took 4 bases from V and 2 from J, leaving 26 bases between them.

The chain carries TRBV19 and TRBJ1-3, with TRBD1 as a possible D gene (6 bases). V gave up 9 bases and J gave up 1 base, with 13 bases separating them. This CDR3 has 14 residues. Germline V CDR1 and CDR2: LNHDA, SQIVND (reference sequence). This CDR3 is CASRNRDSGNTIYF. The CDR3 nucleotides are TGTGCCAGCCGGAACAGGGATTCTGGAAACACCATATATTTT.

The V and J genes are TRBV11-3 and TRBJ2-5; D is perhaps TRBD2 (5 bases). Per the germline V gene, CDR1 is SGHNT and CDR2 is YENEEA. This CDR3 contains 13 residues. The V and J ends lost 1 base and 5 bases respectively, with 8 bases between them. The DNA of the CDR3 is TGTGCCAGCAGCTTAGGGGAGATGGAGACCCAGTACTTC. This encodes CASSLGEMETQYF.

J is TRBJ2-1 and V is TRBV5-8; 14 bases align to TRBD2. Germline-derived CDR1 and CDR2 are SGHTS and YDEGEE. The CDR3 is made up of 16 amino acids. With V trimmed by 4 bases and J by 8 bases, 8 bases remained unmatched. The CDR3 coding sequence is TGTGCCAGCAGCATCGGGACTAGCGGGAGAAACGATGAGCAGTTCTTC. Amino acid sequence: CASSIGTSGRNDEQFF.

V is TRBV4-3 and J is TRBJ1-1, with D perhaps TRBD1 (6 bases). In germline, CDR1 is LGHNA, CDR2 YSLEER. The CDR3 is 16 residues long. The V end was cut by 1 base, the J end by 0 bases, with 12 bases between. CDR3 protein: CASSQVGGRMNTEAFF. CDR3 in DNA: TGCGCCAGCAGCCAAGTCGGGGGGCGTATGAACACTGAAGCTTTCTTT.